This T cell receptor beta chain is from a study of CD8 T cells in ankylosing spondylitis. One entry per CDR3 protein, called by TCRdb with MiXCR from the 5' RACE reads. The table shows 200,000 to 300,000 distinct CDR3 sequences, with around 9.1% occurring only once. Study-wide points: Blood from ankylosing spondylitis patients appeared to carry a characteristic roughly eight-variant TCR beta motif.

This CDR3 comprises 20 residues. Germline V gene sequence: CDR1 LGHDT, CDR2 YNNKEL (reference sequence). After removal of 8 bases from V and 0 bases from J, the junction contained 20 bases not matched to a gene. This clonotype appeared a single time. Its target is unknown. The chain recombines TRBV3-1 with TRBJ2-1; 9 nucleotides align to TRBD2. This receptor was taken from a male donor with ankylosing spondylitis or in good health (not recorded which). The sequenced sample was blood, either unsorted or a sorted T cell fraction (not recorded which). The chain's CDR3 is CASCPQGLPTSGSSYNEQFF. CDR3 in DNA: TGTGCCAGCTGCCCGCAGGGACTCCCGACTAGCGGAAGCTCCTACAATGAGCAGTTCTTC.